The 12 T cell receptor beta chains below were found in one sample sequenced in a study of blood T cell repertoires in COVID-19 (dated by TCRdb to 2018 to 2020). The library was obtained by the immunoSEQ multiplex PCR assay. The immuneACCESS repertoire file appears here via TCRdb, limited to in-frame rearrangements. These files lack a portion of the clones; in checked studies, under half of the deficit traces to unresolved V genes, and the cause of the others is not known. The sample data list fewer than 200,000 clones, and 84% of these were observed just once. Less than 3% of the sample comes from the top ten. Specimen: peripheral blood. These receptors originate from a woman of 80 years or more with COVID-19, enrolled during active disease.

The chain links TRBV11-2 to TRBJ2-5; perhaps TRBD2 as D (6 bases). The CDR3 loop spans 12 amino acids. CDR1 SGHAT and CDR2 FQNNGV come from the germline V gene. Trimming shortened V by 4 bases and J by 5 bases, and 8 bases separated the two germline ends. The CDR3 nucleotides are TGTGCCAGCAGCTGGGGGAGGGAGACCCAGTACTTC. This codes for CASSWGRETQYF.

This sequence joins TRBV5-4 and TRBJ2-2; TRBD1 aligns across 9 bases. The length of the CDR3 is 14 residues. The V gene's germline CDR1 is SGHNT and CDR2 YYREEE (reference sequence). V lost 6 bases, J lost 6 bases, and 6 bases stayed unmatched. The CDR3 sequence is CASTHRGRPGELFF. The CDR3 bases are TGTGCCAGCACCCACAGGGGGCGCCCCGGGGAGCTGTTTTTT.

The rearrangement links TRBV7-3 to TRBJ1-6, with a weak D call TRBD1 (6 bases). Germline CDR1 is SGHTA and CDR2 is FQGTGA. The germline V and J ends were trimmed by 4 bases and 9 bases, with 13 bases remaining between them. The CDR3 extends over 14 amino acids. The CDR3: CASSSSATGSPLHF. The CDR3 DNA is TGTGCCAGCAGCTCTTCCGCGACAGGTTCACCCCTCCACTTT.

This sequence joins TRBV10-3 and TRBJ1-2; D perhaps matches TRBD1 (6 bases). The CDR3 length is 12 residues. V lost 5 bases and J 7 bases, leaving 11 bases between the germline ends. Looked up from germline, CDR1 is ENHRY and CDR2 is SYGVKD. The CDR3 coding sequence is TGTGCCATCAGTCAGACAGGTAGTGGCTACACCTTC. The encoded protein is CAISQTGSGYTF.

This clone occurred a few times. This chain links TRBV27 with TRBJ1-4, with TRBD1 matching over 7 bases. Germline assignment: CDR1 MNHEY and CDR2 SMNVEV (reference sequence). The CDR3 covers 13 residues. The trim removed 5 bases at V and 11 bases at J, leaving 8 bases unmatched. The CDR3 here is CASSQRQGEKLFF. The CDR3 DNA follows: TGTGCCAGCAGTCAGCGACAGGGAGAGAAACTGTTTTTT. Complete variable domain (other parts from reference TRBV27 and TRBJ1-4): EAQVTQNPRYLITVTGKKLTVTCSQNMNHEYMSWYRQDPGLGLRQIYYSMNVEVTDKGDVPEGYKVSRKEKRNFPLILESPSPNQTSLYFCASSQRQGEKLFFGSGTQLSVL.

The DNA for the CDR3 is TGTGCCACCAGTGATCCCTCTCTCGGTGAAGCTTTCTTT. Amino acid sequence: CATSDPSLGEAFF. The chain couples TRBV24-1 to TRBJ1-1; D call uncertain. The V end lost 3 bases, the J end lost 7 bases, and 11 bases lay between the germline ends. Germline-derived CDR1 and CDR2 are KGHDR and SFDVKD. CDR3 length equals 13 residues.

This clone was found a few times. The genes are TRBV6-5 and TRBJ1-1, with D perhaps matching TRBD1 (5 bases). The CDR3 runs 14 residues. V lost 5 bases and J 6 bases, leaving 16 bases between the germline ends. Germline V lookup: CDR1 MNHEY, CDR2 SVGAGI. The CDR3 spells CASSRRRQIPEAFF. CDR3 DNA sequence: TGTGCCAGCAGTCGCCGGAGACAGATTCCTGAAGCTTTCTTT.

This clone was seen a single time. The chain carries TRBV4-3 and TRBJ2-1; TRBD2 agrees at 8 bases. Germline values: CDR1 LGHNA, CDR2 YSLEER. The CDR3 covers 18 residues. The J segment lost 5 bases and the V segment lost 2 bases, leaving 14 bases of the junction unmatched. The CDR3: CASSQIPQERGPDNEQFF. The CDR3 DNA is TGCGCCAGCAGCCAAATCCCCCAAGAGCGGGGGCCGGACAATGAGCAGTTCTTC.

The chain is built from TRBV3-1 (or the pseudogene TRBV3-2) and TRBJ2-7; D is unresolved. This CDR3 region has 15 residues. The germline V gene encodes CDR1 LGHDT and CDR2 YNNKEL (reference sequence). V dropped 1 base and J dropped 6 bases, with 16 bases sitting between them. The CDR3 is CASSQVLVTHAEQYF. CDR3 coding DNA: TGTGCCAGCAGCCAAGTTCTAGTGACCCACGCCGAGCAGTACTTC.

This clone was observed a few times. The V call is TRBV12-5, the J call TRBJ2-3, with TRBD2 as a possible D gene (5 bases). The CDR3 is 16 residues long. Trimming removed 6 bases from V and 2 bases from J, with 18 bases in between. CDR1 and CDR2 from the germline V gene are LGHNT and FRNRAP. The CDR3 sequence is CASGFGLAEYTDTQYF. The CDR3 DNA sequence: TGTGCTAGTGGCTTCGGGCTAGCAGAATACACAGATACGCAGTATTTT.

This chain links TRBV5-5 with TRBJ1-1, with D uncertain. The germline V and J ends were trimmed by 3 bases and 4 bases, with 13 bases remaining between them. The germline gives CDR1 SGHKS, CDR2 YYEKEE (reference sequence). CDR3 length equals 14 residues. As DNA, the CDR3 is TGTGCCAGCAGCTCCGACTTGGGGAGCACTGAAGCTTTCTTT. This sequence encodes CASSSDLGSTEAFF. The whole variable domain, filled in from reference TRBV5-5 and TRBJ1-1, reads DAGVTQSPTHLIKTRGQQVTLRCSPISGHKSVSWYQQVLGQGPQFIFQYYEKEERGRGNFPDRFSARQFPNYSSELNVNALLLGDSALYLCASSSDLGSTEAFFGQGTRLTVV.

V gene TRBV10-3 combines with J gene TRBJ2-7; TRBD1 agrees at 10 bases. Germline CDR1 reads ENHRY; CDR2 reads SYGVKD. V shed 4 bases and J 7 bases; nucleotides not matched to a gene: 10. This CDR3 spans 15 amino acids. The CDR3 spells CAISGGQGKAEEQYF. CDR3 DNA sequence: TGTGCCATCAGTGGGGGACAGGGGAAAGCGGAAGAGCAGTACTTC.